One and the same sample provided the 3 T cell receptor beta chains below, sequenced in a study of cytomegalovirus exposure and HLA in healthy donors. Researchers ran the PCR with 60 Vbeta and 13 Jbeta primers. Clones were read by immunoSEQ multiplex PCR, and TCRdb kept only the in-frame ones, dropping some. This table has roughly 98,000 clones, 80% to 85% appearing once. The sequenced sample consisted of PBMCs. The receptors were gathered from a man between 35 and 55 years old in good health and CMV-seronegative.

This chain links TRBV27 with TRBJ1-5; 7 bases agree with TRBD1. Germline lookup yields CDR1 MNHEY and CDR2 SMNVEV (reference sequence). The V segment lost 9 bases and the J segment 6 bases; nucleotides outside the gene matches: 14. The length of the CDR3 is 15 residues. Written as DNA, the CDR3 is TGTGCCAGTAGTAGAACGACAGGGTTGACTCAGCCCCAGCATTTT. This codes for CASSRTTGLTQPQHF.

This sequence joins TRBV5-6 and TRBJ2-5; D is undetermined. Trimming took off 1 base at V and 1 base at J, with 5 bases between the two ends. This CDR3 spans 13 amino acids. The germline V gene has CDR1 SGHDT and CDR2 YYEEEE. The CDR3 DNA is TGTGCCAGCAGCTTGTATGTCCAAGAGACCCAGTACTTC. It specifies CASSLYVQETQYF. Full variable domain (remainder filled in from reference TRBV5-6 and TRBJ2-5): DAGVTQSPTHLIKTRGQQVTLRCSPKSGHDTVSWYQQALGQGPQFIFQYYEEEERQRGNFPDRFSGHQFPNYSSELNVNALLLGDSALYLCASSLYVQETQYFGPGTRLLVL.

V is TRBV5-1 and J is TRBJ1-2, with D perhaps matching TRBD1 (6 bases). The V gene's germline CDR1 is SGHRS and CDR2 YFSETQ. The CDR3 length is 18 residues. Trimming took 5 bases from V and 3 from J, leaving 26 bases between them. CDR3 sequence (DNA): TGCGCCAGCAGTCAATGGGGGCCAGGGCCTGCCCAGGACTATGGCTACACCTTC. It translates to CASSQWGPGPAQDYGYTF.